What follows are 7 T cell receptor beta chains derived from one specimen sequenced in a study of T-cell memory formation after mild COVID-19. Each CDR3 protein is one row after TCRdb ran MiXCR on the 5' RACE reads. The data contain 400,000 or so distinct CDR3 sequences, around 20% of them singletons. The sequencing sample was made of PBMCs or a T cell subset sorted from them (not recorded which). These receptors all stem from an adult woman who had mild COVID-19 (a few samples of this study predate the infection). Cell type and time point are not known.

The chain carries TRBV24-1 and TRBJ2-3; possibly TRBD2 for D (5 bases). The CDR3 extends over 15 amino acids. Germline V gene data show CDR1 as KGHDR and CDR2 as SFDVKD. V was trimmed by 7 bases and J by 7 bases, leaving 20 bases between them. The CDR3 loop reads CATSGSSGSDHTQYF. The CDR3 DNA reads TGTGCCACCAGCGGGTCGAGCGGCTCGGACCATACGCAGTATTTT.

This clonotype was counted a few times. The V gene is TRBV12-3 or TRBV12-4, the J gene TRBJ2-3; D is perhaps TRBD2 (6 bases). Trimming cost V 6 bases and J 2 bases, with 15 bases left between them. This CDR3 contains 15 residues. CDR3 in amino acids: CASSPSRLDTDTQYF. DNA for the CDR3: TGTGCCAGCAGCCCCTCAAGACTAGACACAGATACGCAGTATTTT.

Of note for this clonotype: A junction boundary mismatches the germline segment, possibly from a read error. The rearrangement joins TRBV18 to TRBJ2-4, with TRBD1 matching over 8 bases. Germline CDR1 is KGHSH and CDR2 is LQKENI. The CDR3 runs to 16 residues. CDR3 region: CVSSPIRQGLRDIQYF. CDR3 DNA: TGTGTCAGCTCACCGATAAGACAGGGGCTAAGAGACATTCAGTACTTC.

This chain connects TRBV30 to TRBJ2-7, with unresolved D. V was cut by 3 bases and J by 6 bases, with 12 bases left in between. Germline V gene lookup returns CDR1 GTSNPN and CDR2 SVGIG (reference sequence). The CDR3 is 12 amino acids. As DNA, the CDR3 is TGTGCCTGGAGCCCCTCTGGCCCCGAGCAGTACTTC. Translated: CAWSPSGPEQYF.

The chain employs TRBV4-3 and TRBJ2-1; possible D gene TRBD2, 6 bases. In germline, CDR1 is LGHNA, CDR2 YSLEER. V gave up 3 bases and J gave up 10 bases, with 16 bases separating them. CDR3 length equals 14 residues. The CDR3 nucleotides are TGCGCCAGCAGCCAGATCGGAGGGCCCGGGGAGCAGTTCTTC. It is translated as CASSQIGGPGEQFF.

The V call is TRBV24-1, the J call TRBJ2-7; D tentatively reads TRBD1 or TRBD2 (5 bases each). This CDR3 region has 16 residues. Trimming shortened V by 4 bases and J by 5 bases, and 20 bases separated the two germline ends. The germline CDR1 and CDR2 sequences are KGHDR and SFDVKD. The CDR3 loop reads CATSEAGTGNLHEQYF. DNA of the CDR3: TGTGCCACCAGTGAGGCCGGGACGGGGAATCTTCACGAGCAGTACTTC.

The CDR3 DNA reads TGTGCCAGCAGTCATACAGAGAACACTGAAGCTTTCTTT. Encoded protein: CASSHTENTEAFF. The gene calls are TRBV7-9 and TRBJ1-1; no firm D call. This CDR3 region has 13 residues. CDR1 is SEHNR, CDR2 FQNEAQ, per germline (reference sequence). Trimming cost V 6 bases and J 1 base, with 9 bases left between them.